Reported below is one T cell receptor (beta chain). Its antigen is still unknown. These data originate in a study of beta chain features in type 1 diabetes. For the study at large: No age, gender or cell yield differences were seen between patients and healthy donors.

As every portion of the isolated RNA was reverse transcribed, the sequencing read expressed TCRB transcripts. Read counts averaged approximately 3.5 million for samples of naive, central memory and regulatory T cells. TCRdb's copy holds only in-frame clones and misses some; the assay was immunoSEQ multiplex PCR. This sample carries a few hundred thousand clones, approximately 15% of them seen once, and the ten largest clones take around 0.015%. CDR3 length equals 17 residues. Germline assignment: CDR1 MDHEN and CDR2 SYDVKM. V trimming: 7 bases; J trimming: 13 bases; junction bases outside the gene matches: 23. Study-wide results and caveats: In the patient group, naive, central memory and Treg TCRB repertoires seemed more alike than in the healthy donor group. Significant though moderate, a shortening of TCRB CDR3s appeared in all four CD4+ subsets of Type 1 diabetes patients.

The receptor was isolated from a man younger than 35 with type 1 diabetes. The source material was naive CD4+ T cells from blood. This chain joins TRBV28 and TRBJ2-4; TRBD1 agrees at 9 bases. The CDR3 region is CASTVPTGTGSLMVQYF. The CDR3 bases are TGTGCCAGCACCGTCCCAACCGGGACAGGGTCGTTGATGGTACAGTACTTC.